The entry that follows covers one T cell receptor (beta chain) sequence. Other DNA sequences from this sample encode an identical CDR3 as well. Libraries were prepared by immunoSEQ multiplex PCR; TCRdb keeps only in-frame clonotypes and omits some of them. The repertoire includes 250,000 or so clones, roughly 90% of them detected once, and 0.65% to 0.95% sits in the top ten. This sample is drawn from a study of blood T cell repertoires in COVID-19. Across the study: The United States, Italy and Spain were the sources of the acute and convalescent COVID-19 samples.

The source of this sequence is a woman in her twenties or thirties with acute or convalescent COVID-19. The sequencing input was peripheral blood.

The CDR3 sequence: CASSEGGGRSYEQYF. CDR3 DNA: TGTGCCAGCAGTGAAGGGGGAGGGCGGTCCTACGAGCAGTACTTC. The chain employs TRBV2 and TRBJ2-7, with 7 bases matching TRBD2. The V segment lost 1 base and the J segment 1 base; nucleotides outside the gene matches: 4. This CDR3 region has 15 residues. Germline V gives CDR1 SNHLY, CDR2 FYNNEI.